This TCR beta chain was sequenced for a study of T cells in Graves' hyperthyroidism and ophthalmopathy. Germline V gene lookup returns CDR1 MNHEY and CDR2 SMNVEV (reference sequence). V was shortened by 1 base and J by 3 bases, with 8 bases between the two germline ends. The CDR3 is 14 residues long. Study-level findings and limits: Separation of ophthalmopathy from stable hyperthyroidism was achieved by a 13 V-J model.

Out of less than 12 ml of fresh peripheral blood came the PBMCs. The source material, RNA transcripts, was used to amplify TCR beta CDR3 regions. The study used the HTBI primer set for a first-round RT-PCR of the TCR CDR3. A single record per CDR3 protein comes from TCRdb applying MiXCR to the multiplex PCR reads. The sample has about 590,000 distinct CDR3 sequences, less than 20% seen once; the top ten hold less than 9.5%. At least ten counts were recorded for this clonotype. Its target is not known. The sequenced sample consisted of blood. V and J are TRBV27 and TRBJ2-3; D unresolved. The clonotype was recovered from a woman in her twenties or thirties with Graves' hyperthyroidism. CDR3 bases: TGTGCCAGCAGTTTATTGGGTGCAACAGATACGCAGTATTTT. Its protein product is CASSLLGATDTQYF.